Detailed here is one T cell receptor beta chain. This clone has just a few counts. This clone's antigen is unknown. Base-call qualities are not available, and no considerably larger clone is one nucleotide away. The CDR3 holds 14 amino acids from the cysteine to the phenylalanine. The only DNA kept is the CDR3, 42 bases in frame from the first base. Sequences LNHDA (CDR1) and SQIVND (CDR2) are obtained from the germline V gene (reference sequence). V ends up 7 bases short and J 7 bases short, with an unmatched junction base count of 8. The method was the immunoSEQ multiplex PCR assay. Adaptive Biotechnologies handled the TCRB amplification, library preparation, sequencing and preliminary bioinformatics at Survey level resolution. For TCRB sequencing, genomic DNA from sorted cTfh populations was amplified by multiplex PCR. The authors' pipeline ran thus. Clonality was calculated in R as 1 minus normalized Shannon entropy, and the Gini index was computed with the R package ineq. The overlap score was defined as the summed counts of shared sequences divided by the total counts of all sequences in both compared samples. The significance of shared clonotypes was tested with Fisher's exact test, assuming a theoretical repertoire of 10^7 TCRB sequences. TCRdb holds this immuneACCESS table with in-frame rearrangements only. Some clones are missing; in checked studies, unresolved V genes explain under half, and the rest has no known cause. The DNA gave D and trimming, while V, J and clone size come from that table. The sample table lists fewer than 9,500 clones, over 85% of them with a count of one. The ten largest account for 0.47% of the sample.

This record belongs to a study of follicular helper T cells after annual influenza vaccination (dated by TCRdb to 2016 to 2017). Study-wide context: After each seasonal influenza vaccination, blood samples were collected on days 0, 7 and 28. To look at recall of cTfh clones, some subjects were tracked through successive annual vaccinations covering the 2013-2014, 2014-2015 and 2015-2016 seasons. One week after vaccination, a second recruited cohort of more than nine subjects (Table S1) displayed a similar ICOS+CD38+ cTfh response. Multi-year samples were available for six subjects, with four spanning two vaccination seasons and two spanning three seasons. Samples from 2013-2014 were cryopreserved, whereas samples from about 2015 were processed immediately after collection. The research as a whole found: With successive annual vaccinations, a recurrent oligoclonal ICOS+CD38+ cTfh response was recalled, and this response contained tetramer and AIM influenza-specific clonotypes. Rare clonotypes could not be sampled because productive TCRB sequences were recovered from only roughly 9.5-20% of the analyzed cells. Day 7 ICOS+CD38+ clones were most often found later in ICOS-CD38- cTfh, suggesting that subset may serve as a memory reservoir. ICOS+CD38+ cTfh clonality correlated with the frequency of that population, and its change correlated with the change in circulating plasmablast frequency.

The time point label, read with the paper, signifies: 2015-2016 season, pre-vaccination. TCRB sequencing was used to follow sorted CD4 subsets from the blood of adults before and after they were given the seasonal inactivated influenza vaccine (Fluvarix). Subjects were considered eligible if community-dwelling and if influenza vaccine had not been received in the prior 6 months. Subjects were excluded for influenza vaccine contraindications, substance abuse, HIV/AIDS, active malignancy, immunomodulatory medication, or active illness such as respiratory infection. At each time point, roughly 35 to 110 mL of blood was collected. Non-naive CD4+CXCR5+PD-1+ cells were defined as circulating Tfh and were sorted into two fractions, ICOS+CD38+ and ICOS-CD38-. Either Ficoll-Paque PLUS or SepMate separation was used to isolate PBMC. Before DNA extraction, cell subsets were sorted from PBMC on a BD FACS Aria.

The source is an adult who received the influenza vaccine. The sequence links TRBV19 to TRBJ2-2, with 8 central nucleotides matching TRBD1. The sequences come from CXCR5+ CD38- circulating T follicular helper cells from blood, collected on the day of influenza vaccination. The label giving this sample's cell subset or site can be read as: circulating Tfh, non-naive CD4+CXCR5+PD-1+ (ICOS+CD38+ or ICOS-CD38-). The CDR3 loop reads CASNVQGASGELFF. The DNA reads as follows: TGTGCCAGTAATGTTCAGGGGGCGAGCGGGGAGCTGTTTTTT.